This TCR beta chain comes out of a study of blood T cell repertoires in COVID-19. In the original workflow: Nucleated cell counts were estimated from reference gene primer amplification. The repertoire was sequenced with immunoSEQ multiplex PCR; TCRdb's copy has only in-frame clones and lacks some. D and trimming were read from the DNA, whereas the V and J calls and clone size are those reported in that table. The data contain about 42,000 clones, about 91% of them seen just once; the ten biggest clones take up under 9.5%. Specimen: peripheral blood. This receptor was taken from a man aged 45-65 years with active COVID-19.

The CDR3 protein is CASSVFGTSGYEQYF. The CDR3 DNA follows: TGTGCCAGCAGTGTCTTTGGGACTAGCGGGTACGAGCAGTACTTC. The gene calls are TRBV2 and TRBJ2-7; 12 bases match TRBD2. V lost 4 bases to trimming and J lost 4 bases; unmatched junction nucleotides: 5. CDR1 is SNHLY and CDR2 is FYNNEI in the germline V gene. CDR3 length equals 15 residues.